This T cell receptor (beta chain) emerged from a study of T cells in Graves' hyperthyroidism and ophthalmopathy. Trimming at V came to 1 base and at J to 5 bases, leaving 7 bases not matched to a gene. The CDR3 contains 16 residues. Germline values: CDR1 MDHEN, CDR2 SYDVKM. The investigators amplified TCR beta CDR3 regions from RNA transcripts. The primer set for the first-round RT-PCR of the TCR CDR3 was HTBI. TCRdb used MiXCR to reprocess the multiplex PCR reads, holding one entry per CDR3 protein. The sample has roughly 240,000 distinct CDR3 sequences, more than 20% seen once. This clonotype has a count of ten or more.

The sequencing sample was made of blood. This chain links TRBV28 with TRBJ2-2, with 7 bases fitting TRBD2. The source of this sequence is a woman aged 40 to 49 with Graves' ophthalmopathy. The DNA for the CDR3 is TGTGCCAGCAGTTTATCAGGGAGGGTCGGGACCGGGGAGCTGTTTTTT. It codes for CASSLSGRVGTGELFF.